These 30 T cell receptor beta chains were sequenced from one sample in a study of blood T cells in healthy people across ages. With a J-beta primer mix and a sample-barcoded 5' primer, a second PCR ran about 7 to 11 cycles. One entry per CDR3 protein results from TCRdb running MiXCR on the 5' RACE reads. The repertoire consists of about 1,400,000 distinct CDR3 sequences, with approximately 60% occurring once and the leading ten covering over 5%. The sample was blood. These receptors were obtained from a man in his late teens or twenties in good health.

A few counts support this clonotype. This chain joins TRBV25-1 and TRBJ2-3, with a tentative D call TRBD1 (5 bases). The V end lost 1 base, the J end lost 3 bases, and 11 bases lay between the germline ends. Germline V CDR1 and CDR2: MGHDK, SYGVNS. The CDR3 length is 15 residues. The CDR3 loop is CASSESGFITDTQYF. The CDR3 DNA reads TGTGCCAGCAGTGAATCAGGGTTTATTACAGATACGCAGTATTTT.

The chain links TRBV20-1 to TRBJ2-4; TRBD1 agrees at 9 bases. The end of the DNA fits TRBJ2-7 better, so the J call may be wrong. This CDR3 is built from 17 residues. The germline V gene has CDR1 DFQATT and CDR2 SNEGSKA (reference sequence). DNA for the CDR3: TGCAGTGCTGCGCCTGGGGGACAGGGAAGGTTTACCTACGAGCAGTACTTC. This encodes CSAAPGGQGRFTYEQYF.

The rearrangement uses TRBV29-1 and TRBJ2-1, with 9 bases identical to TRBD1. The CDR3 loop spans 13 amino acids. Trimming cost V 6 bases and J 5 bases; bases outside gene matches: 5. Germline V gene lookup returns CDR1 SQVTM and CDR2 ANQGSEA. The CDR3 nucleotides are TGCAGCGTGCGGGACAGGGCTGACAATGAGCAGTTCTTC. Amino acids: CSVRDRADNEQFF.

There are many counts of this clonotype. The genes are TRBV20-1 and TRBJ2-3, with D unresolved. Germline V gene data show CDR1 as DFQATT and CDR2 as SNEGSKA (reference sequence). The CDR3 runs to 11 residues. V lost 7 bases, J lost 5 bases, and 10 bases lay in between. The CDR3, as DNA: TGCAGTGGCAACATTGGAGATACGCAGTATTTT. Protein: CSGNIGDTQYF.

There are a few counts of this clonotype. The rearrangement uses TRBV5-1 and TRBJ2-5, with D perhaps TRBD2 (6 bases). CDR1 is SGHRS and CDR2 is YFSETQ in the germline V gene. V was shortened by 5 bases and J by 2 bases, with 16 bases between the two germline ends. The CDR3 totals 15 residues. The DNA of the CDR3 is TGCGCCAGCAGATTCGGGGACTTGAGACAAGAGACCCAGTACTTC. This encodes CASRFGDLRQETQYF.

Comments on this clonotype: The DNA is left out, because the CDR3 cannot be placed on it with certainty; the CDR3 is given as TCRdb lists it. The chain recombines TRBV5-1 with TRBJ2-7; the table names TRBD2, a call not compared with the DNA. Germline V gene sequence: CDR1 SGHRS, CDR2 YFSETQ. 21 amino acids form the CDR3, both terminal residues included. The CDR3 spells CASSFYICSATREGISYEQYF.

The V call is TRBV12-3 or TRBV12-4, the J call TRBJ2-1; maybe TRBD2 (6 bases). The CDR3 spans 16 residues. V lost 5 bases to trimming and J lost 7 bases, with 21 bases between them. The CDR3 bases are TGTGCCAGCAGTCAGGCTCCCGCGACTAGATATAATGAGCAGTTCTTC. Translated: CASSQAPATRYNEQFF.

The rearrangement uses TRBV6-1 and TRBJ1-2; D is unresolved. V lost 6 bases, J lost 9 bases, and 11 bases lay in between. Germline V CDR1 and CDR2: MNHNS, SASEGT. The CDR3 runs to 11 residues. This CDR3 reads CASRESRSYTF. The CDR3 DNA follows: TGTGCCAGCAGGGAGTCCCGAAGCTACACCTTC.

The chain carries TRBV27 and TRBJ2-1, with D perhaps TRBD1 or TRBD2 (7 bases each). This CDR3 has 16 residues. The V and J ends lost 0 bases and 5 bases respectively, with 14 bases between them. Germline assignment: CDR1 MNHEY and CDR2 SMNVEV (reference sequence). The CDR3 sequence is CASSLSRQGGHNEQFF. In nucleotides, the CDR3 is TGTGCCAGCAGTTTATCCCGACAGGGAGGGCACAATGAGCAGTTCTTC.

The chain links TRBV20-1 to TRBJ2-5; TRBD1 is a possible D gene (6 bases). The V end lost 0 bases, the J end lost 1 base, and 12 bases lay between the germline ends. The CDR3 contains 15 residues. Germline V gives CDR1 DFQATT, CDR2 SNEGSKA (reference sequence). In DNA, the CDR3 is TGCAGTGCTAGAGAGGGCAGGGGCCCCCAAGAGACCCAGTACTTC. It encodes CSAREGRGPQETQYF.

This clonotype came up a few times. The chain uses TRBV20-1 and TRBJ2-7; a possible D gene is TRBD2 (7 bases). Germline lookup yields CDR1 DFQATT and CDR2 SNEGSKA (reference sequence). Trimming removed 5 bases from V and 5 bases from J, with 22 bases in between. The CDR3 sequence is 15 residues long. CDR3: CSAAGGTQLLDEQYF. Here the CDR3 DNA reads TGCAGTGCTGCCGGGGGGACACAGCTTTTGGACGAGCAGTACTTC.

The rearrangement uses TRBV11-2 and TRBJ1-1; D perhaps matches TRBD1 (6 bases). The V end lost 5 bases, the J end lost 3 bases, and 19 bases lay between the germline ends. Looked up from germline, CDR1 is SGHAT and CDR2 is FQNNGV. The CDR3 contains 16 residues. CDR3 sequence: CASSPYRERFDTEAFF. As DNA, the CDR3 is TGTGCCAGCAGCCCCTACAGGGAGAGGTTCGACACTGAAGCTTTCTTT. Drawing the rest from reference TRBV11-2 and TRBJ1-1, the complete variable domain is EAGVAQSPRYKIIEKRQSVAFWCNPISGHATLYWYQQILGQGPKLLIQFQNNGVVDDSQLPKDRFSAERLKGVDSTLKIQPAKLEDSAVYLCASSPYRERFDTEAFFGQGTRLTVV.

The chain couples TRBV6-1 to TRBJ2-1; D is possibly TRBD1 (6 bases). Trimming shortened V by 7 bases and J by 5 bases, and 15 bases separated the two germline ends. The V gene's germline CDR1 is MNHNS and CDR2 SASEGT. This CDR3 spans 14 amino acids. The CDR3 DNA follows: TGTGCCAGCATTGGGTGGGACACCAACAATGAGCAGTTCTTC. Its protein is CASIGWDTNNEQFF.

This rearrangement joins TRBV12-3 or TRBV12-4 to TRBJ2-1; tentatively, D is TRBD1 (5 bases). The CDR3 runs 14 residues. The ends were cut back, 2 bases at V and 5 bases at J, with 10 bases in the middle. CDR3 amino acids: CASSLFVGDNEQFF. The CDR3 DNA reads as TGTGCCAGCAGTTTATTCGTAGGGGACAATGAGCAGTTCTTC.

The chain combines TRBV20-1 with TRBJ1-6, with 8 bases lining up with TRBD1. The germline gives CDR1 DFQATT, CDR2 SNEGSKA (reference sequence). CDR3 size: 14 residues. After removal of 6 bases from V and 8 bases from J, the junction contained 9 bases not matched to a gene. The CDR3 is CSAAGDRRDSPLHF. In DNA, the CDR3 is TGCAGTGCCGCAGGGGACAGGAGGGATTCACCCCTCCACTTT.

This rearrangement joins TRBV5-1 to TRBJ2-3; 7 nucleotides align to TRBD2. V was clipped by 0 bases and J by 5 bases; unmatched bases: 9. There are 16 residues in the CDR3. Germline lookup yields CDR1 SGHRS and CDR2 YFSETQ. CDR3 sequence reads: CASSLEGAGEGDTQYF. The CDR3 DNA reads as TGCGCCAGCAGCTTGGAGGGTGCGGGAGAAGGAGATACGCAGTATTTT.

As concerns this clonotype: Relative to the germline gene, one junction end is altered; a read error may explain this. The V gene is TRBV14, the J gene TRBJ2-3, with 8 bases fitting TRBD1. The CDR3 contains 16 residues. In germline, CDR1 is SGHDN, CDR2 FVKESK. CDR3 in amino acids: CTSSLPGQGFTDTQYF. CDR3 nucleotides: TGTACCAGCAGCCTTCCAGGACAGGGATTCACAGATACGCAGTATTTT.

The chain combines TRBV6-1 with TRBJ1-6, with 8 positions matching TRBD1. Trimming at V came to 6 bases and at J to 9 bases, leaving 13 bases not matched to a gene. The CDR3 is 16 residues long. Germline values: CDR1 MNHNS, CDR2 SASEGT. DNA of the CDR3: TGTGCCAGCAGCCTTGAGACAGGGGCTACTACTTCACCCCTCCACTTT. Residues: CASSLETGATTSPLHF.

This chain uses TRBV20-1 with TRBJ2-3; TRBD2 aligns across 7 bases. The CDR3 covers 13 residues. Germline V gene sequence: CDR1 DFQATT, CDR2 SNEGSKA (reference sequence). Losses at the gene ends were 5 bases for V and 2 bases for J; bases not matched to a gene: 4. Here the CDR3 reads CSAQSGVTDTQYF. The CDR3, as DNA: TGCAGTGCTCAAAGCGGGGTCACAGATACGCAGTATTTT.

This clonotype came up a few times. The chain employs TRBV12-3 or TRBV12-4 and TRBJ1-5; unclear D gene. The V gene lost 7 bases and the J gene lost 6 bases, with 13 bases spanning the gap. This CDR3 comprises 13 residues. The CDR3, as DNA: TGTGCCAGCAATGTAGCGGGTCCTCAGCCCCAGCATTTT. Amino acid sequence: CASNVAGPQPQHF.

This clonotype was recorded once. The rearrangement links TRBV11-2 to TRBJ2-7; D gene uncertain. Germline V gives CDR1 SGHAT, CDR2 FQNNGV. V lost 5 bases and J lost 2, with 16 bases in between. The CDR3 sequence is 15 residues long. The chain's CDR3 is CASSTFGPSTYEQYF. CDR3 nucleotides: TGTGCCAGCAGCACCTTTGGACCGTCGACCTACGAGCAGTACTTC.

This clonotype has a handful of counts. The V and J genes are TRBV29-1 and TRBJ2-2, with D tentatively TRBD1 (5 bases). The germline V and J ends were trimmed by 7 bases and 4 bases, with 16 bases remaining between them. Looked up from germline, CDR1 is SQVTM and CDR2 is ANQGSEA. The CDR3 contains 14 residues. Here the CDR3 reads CSGIETVGTGELFF. The CDR3 DNA is TGCAGCGGAATTGAGACAGTAGGCACCGGGGAGCTGTTTTTT.

The chain carries TRBV28 and TRBJ2-7; D is possibly TRBD1 (6 bases). The CDR3 consists of 14 residues. Trimming left V 4 bases short and J 3 bases short, with 13 bases between. Looked up from germline, CDR1 is MDHEN and CDR2 is SYDVKM. The CDR3 DNA reads as TGTGCCAGCAGTTGGATTCCGGACAGCTACGAGCAGTACTTC. Amino acids: CASSWIPDSYEQYF.

V gene TRBV27 combines with J gene TRBJ2-1; TRBD2 aligns across 9 bases. This CDR3 is built from 18 residues. V dropped 2 bases and J dropped 5; count of bases not matched to a gene: 13. CDR1 is MNHEY, CDR2 SMNVEV, per germline (reference sequence). In DNA form, the CDR3 reads TGTGCCAGCAGTTTAGCGGTTGGGTCTAGCGGGACCAACAATGAGCAGTTCTTC. This sequence encodes CASSLAVGSSGTNNEQFF.

This clonotype was counted a few times. The genes are TRBV3-1 and TRBJ2-7, with 9 bases lining up with TRBD1. CDR3 size: 15 residues. The germline gives CDR1 LGHDT, CDR2 YNNKEL (reference sequence). Unmatched junction bases numbered 7, after V lost 4 bases and J lost 3 bases. The chain's CDR3 is CASSPAGTGFYEQYF. CDR3 nucleotides: TGTGCCAGCAGCCCTGCCGGGACAGGGTTCTACGAGCAGTACTTC.

The chain employs TRBV10-3 and TRBJ1-1; D is uncertain. Trimming cost V 6 bases and J 1 base, with 9 bases left between them. CDR1 and CDR2 (germline): ENHRY, SYGVKD. CDR3 size: 13 residues. The CDR3 loop reads CAIRTGENTEAFF. CDR3 sequence (DNA): TGTGCCATCAGGACTGGGGAGAACACTGAAGCTTTCTTT.

The chain couples TRBV20-1 to TRBJ1-1; D remains unclear. Germline values: CDR1 DFQATT, CDR2 SNEGSKA (reference sequence). The CDR3 consists of 13 residues. V lost 2 bases, J lost 3 bases, and 10 bases lay in between. The CDR3 region has the DNA TGCAGTGCTAGACCTATGGGATACACTGAAGCTTTCTTT. Translation gives CSARPMGYTEAFF.

To note about this clonotype: One end of the junction is discordant with germline, which a read error may explain. The rearrangement uses TRBV29-1 and TRBJ2-1, with TRBD2 matching 13 bases. This CDR3 comprises 18 residues. Germline V gives CDR1 SQVTM, CDR2 ANQGSEA. The CDR3 loop reads CGVKTGTSGARRYNEQFF. The CDR3 DNA is TGCGGCGTTAAGACCGGGACTAGCGGGGCCCGGAGGTACAATGAGCAGTTCTTC.

This chain links TRBV6-1 with TRBJ2-1; 10 bases fit TRBD2. The germline CDR1 and CDR2 sequences are MNHNS and SASEGT. The CDR3 has 16 residues. V dropped 2 bases and J dropped 9; count of bases not matched to a gene: 10. DNA of the CDR3: TGTGCCAGCAGTGAATCTAGCGGGAGATTTGTAGGTGAGCAGTTCTTC. Protein: CASSESSGRFVGEQFF.

A few counts support this clonotype. The chain uses TRBV4-2 and TRBJ1-2; D unresolved. Trimming pared 4 bases from V and 8 bases from J, leaving 20 bases between. The CDR3 sequence is 15 residues long. CDR1 and CDR2 from the germline V gene are LGHNA and YNFKEQ. CDR3 nucleotide sequence: TGTGCCAGCAGCCTCTCCATGGACGGTGAACGGGGCTACACCTTC. Translating gives CASSLSMDGERGYTF.